This T cell receptor (beta chain) came from a study of T cells in localized non-small cell lung cancer. Broader study findings: A median roughly 50 of the top 100 tumor clones appeared in adjacent lung. Sequence data derive from only one tumor region, so heterogeneity remains possible. Elevated blood T cell density was associated with longer overall survival. Uninvolved adjacent lung had more T cell clonality than any other tissue, topping tumor.

Germline-derived CDR1 and CDR2 are MDHEN and SYDVKM. The CDR3 runs to 21 residues. Trimming removed 2 bases from V and 12 bases from J; junction bases left unmatched: 29. This table comes from immunoSEQ multiplex PCR, and its TCRdb copy is limited to in-frame clones, with some not included. The sample holds around 90,000 clones, roughly 80% seen once. This clone showed up just a few times. Its antigen is unknown. J is TRBJ2-1 and V is TRBV28; 9 bases map to TRBD2. The TCR was taken from a man aged 35 to 69 with stage II squamous cell lung carcinoma. The sequences come from PBMCs, collected before any cancer treatment. CDR3 in amino acids: CASSLRRVASILGGGARRQFF. Here the CDR3 DNA reads TGTGCCAGCAGTTTAAGGAGGGTCGCCTCAATCCTAGGCGGGGGGGCCAGGAGGCAGTTCTTC.